A selection of T cell receptor beta chains follows, all from one sample in a study of radiation and T cells in renal cell carcinoma. The method was immunoSEQ multiplex PCR; TCRdb's version includes in-frame clones alone and lacks a portion of them. Found here are under 100,000 clones, 85% of them singletons; the top ten hold around 9.4%. Sequencing was performed on blood, taken from a patient whose treatment included radiotherapy and nephrectomy. These receptors came from a man aged 50 to 60 with renal cell carcinoma. CDR3s include the opening cysteine and the closing phenylalanine or tryptophan. Fields, in order: clone size, J gene, D gene, V gene, CDR3 protein, CDR3 DNA. A D gene is named only where the DNA matches it firmly. Clone size is given for some rows only: seen once, a few or many times, or a class if the clone is expanded.

-,TRBJ2-3,TRBD2,TRBV7-8,CASSLGPSGSGDTQYF,TGTGCCAGCAGCTTAGGTCCTAGCGGGAGTGGAGATACGCAGTATTTT
-,TRBJ1-1,TRBD1,TRBV4-3,CASSQDSGDRAAFF,TGCGCCAGCAGCCAAGATTCGGGGGACAGGGCAGCTTTCTTT
-,TRBJ2-1,-,TRBV7-3,CASSPYTGNNEQFF,TGTGCCAGCAGCCCTTACACAGGGAACAATGAGCAGTTCTTC
-,TRBJ2-3,-,TRBV13,CASSLAGPQTDTQYF,TGTGCCAGCAGCTTAGCGGGACCACAAACAGATACGCAGTATTTT
-,TRBJ2-7,TRBD1,TRBV27,CASSSGQGYYEQYF,TGTGCCAGCAGTTCGGGACAGGGATACTACGAGCAGTACTTC
-,TRBJ1-1,-,TRBV7-2,CASSLGPPQGEAFF,TGTGCCAGCAGCTTAGGGCCCCCACAGGGTGAGGCTTTCTTT
few,TRBJ2-7,-,TRBV27,CASSSAYEQYF,TGTGCCAGCAGTTCCGCCTACGAGCAGTACTTC
-,TRBJ1-2,-,TRBV7-8,CASSRGLSAYGYTF,TGTGCCAGCAGCCGGGGGTTATCGGCTTATGGCTACACCTTC
-,TRBJ2-7,TRBD1,TRBV18,CASSPQSFVGPGQGAGEQYF,TGTGCCAGCTCCCCTCAATCCTTTGTCGGTCCGGGACAGGGGGCTGGCGAGCAGTACTTC
-,TRBJ2-1,TRBD1,TRBV7-3,CASSLTGRIDEQFF,TGTGCCAGCAGCTTGACAGGGAGAATCGATGAGCAGTTCTTC
-,TRBJ2-7,-,TRBV28,CASSSQTYEQYF,TGTGCCAGCAGTTCACAAACCTACGAGCAGTACTTC
-,TRBJ1-1,-,TRBV19,CASKWGQRDFF,TGTGCCAGTAAATGGGGGCAACGAGATTTCTTT
-,TRBJ2-5,TRBD2,TRBV4-2,CASSPTIAGGRETQYF,TGTGCCAGCAGCCCGACCATAGCGGGGGGGCGAGAGACCCAGTACTTC
-,TRBJ2-7,-,TRBV6-1,CASSPFGGTTYEQYF,TGTGCCAGCAGCCCCTTTGGAGGAACCACCTACGAGCAGTACTTC
-,TRBJ2-1,-,TRBV2,CASAELARQDNEQFF,TGTGCCAGCGCCGAACTAGCCCGACAGGACAATGAGCAGTTCTTC
-,TRBJ2-5,TRBD2,TRBV11-1,CASSLSGRVTETQYF,TGTGCCAGCAGCTTAAGCGGGAGGGTAACGGAGACCCAGTACTTC
-,TRBJ1-5,-,TRBV5-1,CASSQGSPNQPQHF,TGCGCCAGCAGCCAAGGCTCCCCGAATCAGCCCCAGCATTTT
few,TRBJ1-2,TRBD1,TRBV7-9,CASSFTGGDYGYTF,TGTGCCAGCAGCTTCACAGGGGGGGACTATGGCTACACCTTC
-,TRBJ2-1,-,TRBV4-3,CASSQLTESSYNEQFF,TGCGCCAGCAGCCAGCTGACAGAGAGCTCCTACAATGAGCAGTTCTTC
-,TRBJ1-2,-,TRBV5-1,CASSPEGQFYGYTF,TGCGCCAGCAGCCCCGAAGGACAGTTCTATGGCTACACCTTC
-,TRBJ2-7,-,TRBV6-5,CASSYFPGEDYEQYF,TGTGCCAGCAGTTACTTCCCGGGGGAAGACTACGAGCAGTACTTC
-,TRBJ2-7,-,TRBV25-1,CASSEPGQRAYEQYF,TGTGCCAGCAGTGAACCAGGACAGAGAGCCTACGAGCAGTACTTC
-,TRBJ2-3,-,TRBV30,CAYTRGGGNTDTQYF,TGTGCCTATACCCGCGGGGGCGGCAACACAGATACGCAGTATTTT
-,TRBJ2-1,-,TRBV19,CASRFSASSYNEQFF,TGTGCCAGTAGATTCAGCGCTAGCTCCTACAATGAGCAGTTCTTC
-,TRBJ1-2,TRBD1,TRBV2,CASSEETGSYGYTF,TGTGCCAGCAGTGAAGAGACAGGGTCATATGGCTACACCTTC
-,TRBJ1-1,-,TRBV4-1,CASSQRGGPNTEAFF,TGCGCCAGCAGCCAACGAGGGGGGCCGAACACTGAAGCTTTCTTT
-,TRBJ2-7,TRBD1,TRBV11-2,CASSPRTGSYEQYF,TGTGCCAGCAGCCCTCGGACAGGGTCCTACGAGCAGTACTTC